The TCR beta chain described here comes from a study of T cells in Graves' hyperthyroidism and ophthalmopathy. CDR1 is SNHLY and CDR2 is FYNNEI in the germline V gene. V was clipped by 3 bases and J by 5 bases, with 8 bases between them. The CDR3 runs 13 residues. Amplified TCR beta CDR3 regions came from RNA transcripts. TCR CDR3 underwent first-round RT-PCR with the HTBI primer set. One entry per CDR3 protein, called by TCRdb with MiXCR from the multiplex PCR reads. Among some 720,000 distinct CDR3 sequences listed, less than 20% were seen once. Patients were excluded because of uncontrolled infection, other autoimmune disease, pregnancy or lactation. Using 10 ml of fresh peripheral blood, PBMCs were prepared. General study findings and limits: Expanded thyroid clonotypes (above 0.001) were mostly also found in blood.

Notes on this clonotype: Its antigen is not known.

The chain is built from TRBV2 and TRBJ1-5; D ambiguous. The TCR sequence derives from a young man with Graves' hyperthyroidism. The sequencing sample was made of blood. This chain's CDR3 is CASSEGQHQPQHF. The CDR3 region has the DNA TGTGCCAGCAGTGAGGGTCAGCATCAGCCCCAGCATTTT.